This T cell receptor beta chain was found in a study of CD8 T cells in ankylosing spondylitis. Findings and limits, study-wide: Disease-linked clones had a CD8+ phenotype and relatively low frequency in peripheral blood. Reactive arthritis synovial fluid and blood were previously reported to contain some motif variants.

This CDR3 is 17 amino acids long. Looked up from germline, CDR1 is SGHRS and CDR2 is YFSETQ. Trimming stripped 4 bases from V and 1 base from J, with 18 bases between. This clonotype was seen at least ten times. What it recognizes is unknown. TCRdb re-called the 5' RACE reads through MiXCR, storing one row per CDR3 protein. The sample has around 210,000 distinct CDR3 sequences, 8% to 10% seen once. What was sequenced was blood, either unsorted or a sorted T cell fraction (not recorded which). This TCR was sampled from a female donor with ankylosing spondylitis or in good health (not recorded which). This sequence joins TRBV5-1 and TRBJ2-1, with a tentative D call TRBD1 (5 bases). CDR3: CASSTPTEPVSYNEQFF. Written as DNA, the CDR3 is TGCGCCAGCAGCACACCGACAGAACCCGTATCCTACAATGAGCAGTTCTTC.